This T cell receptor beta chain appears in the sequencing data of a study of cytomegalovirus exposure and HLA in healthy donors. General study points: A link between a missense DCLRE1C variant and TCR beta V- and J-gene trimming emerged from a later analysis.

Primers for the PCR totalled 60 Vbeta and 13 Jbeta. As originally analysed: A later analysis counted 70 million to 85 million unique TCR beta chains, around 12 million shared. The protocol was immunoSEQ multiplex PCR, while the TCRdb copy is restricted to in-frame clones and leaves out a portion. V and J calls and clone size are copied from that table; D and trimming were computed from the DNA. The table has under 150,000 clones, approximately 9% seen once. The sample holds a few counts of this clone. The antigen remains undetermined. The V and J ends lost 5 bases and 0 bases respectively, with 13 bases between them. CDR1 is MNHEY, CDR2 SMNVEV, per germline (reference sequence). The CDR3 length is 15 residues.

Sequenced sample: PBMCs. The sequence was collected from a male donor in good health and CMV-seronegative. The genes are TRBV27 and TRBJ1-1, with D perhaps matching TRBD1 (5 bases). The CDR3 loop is CASSPHTGVNTEAFF. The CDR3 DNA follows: TGTGCCAGCAGTCCCCACACGGGGGTGAACACTGAAGCTTTCTTT.